Listed below are T cell receptor beta chains from one sample, sequenced in a study of Ad26.COV2.S vaccination and SARS-CoV-2 variants. Assay used: immunoSEQ multiplex PCR; TCRdb lists only in-frame clones, some missing. The table has approximately 300,000 clones, 85% seen once. The specimen was peripheral blood, collected in a trial of Ad26.COV2.S vaccine versus placebo. These receptors were taken from a person aged 18 to 59 who received the Ad26.COV2.S COVID-19 vaccine or a placebo. Both conserved end residues are part of each CDR3. Clone size, where shown, is once, few, many, or a class for clones that have expanded.

-,TRBV3-1/TRBV3-2,CASSRGQGPLGSNQPQHF
-,TRBV11-3,CASSLERHVKEKLFF
few,TRBV19,CASSAKTGMNTEAFF
-,TRBV18,CASSPGTGKNQPQHF
-,TRBV11-3,CASSSGTGGYEQYF
-,TRBV2,CASSGGIVGIYF
-,TRBV5-1,CASSFDRNSYEQYF
-,TRBV20-1,CSAERDRHF
-,TRBV5-1,CASSTQPGLGTDTQYF
once,TRBV18,CASSQGQIEQYF
-,TRBV6-5,CASSYSRGPRTFF
-,TRBV28,CASSLRQMNTEAFF